This TCR beta chain stems from a study of blood T cell repertoires in COVID-19. Study-level information: T cells, B-cell-depleted T cells, or PBMCs supplied cDNA or gDNA.

In germline, CDR1 is SEHNR, CDR2 FQNEAQ (reference sequence). The CDR3 is made up of 17 amino acids. The V segment lost 5 bases and the J segment 1 base; nucleotides outside the gene matches: 13. Participants' reported clinical history set cohort assignment. Two consecutive negative NP/OP PCR tests, clearance, or resolved symptoms defined Cohort 3 recovery. Per the original data handling: Estimates of nucleated cell counts were drawn from the amplification of reference gene primers. Method: immunoSEQ multiplex PCR; TCRdb's copy keeps in-frame clones and lacks some. V and J calls and clone size are copied from that table; D and trimming were computed from the DNA. Here the sample spans approximately 200,000 clones, approximately 90% being singletons.

The chain carries TRBV7-9 and TRBJ2-7, with TRBD2 identical over 8 bases. The sample taken for sequencing was PBMCs or T cells enriched from blood (not recorded which). This clonotype was sampled from a woman in her thirties who had recovered from COVID-19. The CDR3 coding sequence is TGTGCCAGCAGCCATCCACCTAGCGGGTCACCTTCCTACGAGCAGTACTTC. This codes for CASSHPPSGSPSYEQYF.